Listed here are 10 T cell receptor beta chains from one sample, sequenced in a study of T cells after yellow fever vaccination (dated by TCRdb to between 2018 and 2020). The sample's treatment or condition label is to be understood as: live attenuated yellow fever vaccine strain. Receptors were amplified or captured by 5' RACE. The data were produced on an Illumina NovaSeq 6000. Using fastp at Q25 and MiXCR, TCRdb reprocessed the public reads and kept productive beta chains. Entries that share a CDR3 protein sequence are merged under the most common genes and DNA. For this sample there are 100,000 to 150,000 distinct CDR3 sequences; roughly 8.2% appear just once. The ten biggest clones cover 40% of the sample. The source material was CD8+ T cells sorted from PBMCs, sampled on the day of the yellow fever booster vaccination. These receptors all come from a young man who received the YFV17D yellow fever vaccine.

The V and J genes are TRBV11-2 and TRBJ2-1; the D is unclear. From germline, CDR1 is SGHAT and CDR2 FQNNGV. CDR3 length: 14 residues. V was clipped by 3 bases and J by 5 bases, with 11 bases between them. CDR3 residues: CASSFYDGHNEQFF. For the CDR3, the DNA is TGTGCCAGCAGCTTTTACGACGGACACAATGAGCAGTTCTTC.

The CDR3 is CASTVGHRYNEQFF. In DNA form, the CDR3 reads TGTGCCAGCACCGTAGGGCACCGTTACAATGAGCAGTTCTTC. This chain connects TRBV25-1 to TRBJ2-1; D ambiguous. Germline-derived CDR1 and CDR2 are MGHDK and SYGVNS. V dropped 7 bases and J dropped 4 bases, with 14 bases sitting between them. This CDR3 has 14 amino acids.

This chain joins TRBV7-2 and TRBJ1-1; TRBD1 is a possible D gene (6 bases). This CDR3 is 17 amino acids long. V was cut by 5 bases and J by 3 bases, with 22 bases left in between. Looked up from germline, CDR1 is SGHTA and CDR2 is FQGNSA. CDR3 coding DNA: TGTGCCAGCAGCCTAGTAATTATTAGGGGGGAGGACACTGAAGCTTTCTTT. It specifies CASSLVIIRGEDTEAFF.

This clonotype was detected only a few times. The chain uses TRBV7-9 and TRBJ2-5, with D uncertain. The length of the CDR3 is 12 residues. Deletions cut 1 base from V and 7 bases from J, with 7 bases between. CDR1 and CDR2 from the germline V gene are SEHNR and FQNEAQ (reference sequence). The CDR3 loop is CASSLEARTQYF. The CDR3 DNA follows: TGTGCCAGCAGCTTAGAAGCGAGGACCCAGTACTTC.

This clonotype has just a few counts. V and J are TRBV6-6 and TRBJ1-1; 8 nucleotides agree with TRBD1. Germline assignment: CDR1 MNHNY and CDR2 SVGAGI (reference sequence). This CDR3 region has 15 residues. Losses at the gene ends were 5 bases for V and 2 bases for J; bases not matched to a gene: 7. CDR3 in DNA: TGTGCCAGCAGTGCAGACAGGGGACTCAACACTGAAGCTTTCTTT. It yields the protein CASSADRGLNTEAFF.

This rearrangement joins TRBV29-1 to TRBJ2-1; 11 nucleotides agree with TRBD1. The trim removed 7 bases at V and 7 bases at J, leaving 6 bases unmatched. CDR1 SQVTM and CDR2 ANQGSEA come from the germline V gene. The CDR3 spans 13 residues. The chain's CDR3 is CSARTGGANEQFF. The CDR3 bases are TGCAGCGCCAGGACAGGGGGCGCAAATGAGCAGTTCTTC.

This clonotype was picked up a small number of times. The rearrangement joins TRBV11-2 to TRBJ2-7; the D gene is possibly TRBD1 (5 bases). CDR1 is SGHAT and CDR2 is FQNNGV in the germline V gene. V dropped 3 bases and J dropped 6 bases, with 18 bases sitting between them. The CDR3 spans 15 residues. The CDR3 loop reads CASSFRQGPTTEQYF. CDR3 nucleotide sequence: TGTGCCAGCAGCTTCAGGCAGGGCCCAACCACCGAGCAGTACTTC.

The chain recombines TRBV9 with TRBJ1-1, with 8 bases fitting TRBD1. There are 15 residues in the CDR3. V lost 4 bases and J lost 3; bases outside the gene matches: 8. The germline gives CDR1 SGDLS, CDR2 YYNGEE. The CDR3 coding sequence is TGTGCCAGCAGCACCCAGGGGGCAGGGGACACTGAAGCTTTCTTT. Its protein product is CASSTQGAGDTEAFF.

The rearrangement joins TRBV7-9 to TRBJ2-1; unclear D gene. Trimming removed 3 bases at V and 10 bases at J, with 10 bases between. Germline V gives CDR1 SEHNR, CDR2 FQNEAQ (reference sequence). CDR3 length equals 12 residues. The CDR3 DNA is TGTGCCAGCAGCTTCCCCTCCTACGAGCAGTTCTTC. Protein product: CASSFPSYEQFF.

This clonotype was recorded many times. The V call is TRBV20-1, the J call TRBJ2-5; perhaps D is TRBD1 or TRBD2 (5 bases each). Germline V gene data show CDR1 as DFQATT and CDR2 as SNEGSKA (reference sequence). The ends were cut back, 2 bases at V and 3 bases at J, with 13 bases in the middle. The CDR3 has 14 residues. CDR3 protein: CSARSPGTEETQYF. The CDR3 coding sequence is TGCAGTGCTAGAAGTCCCGGGACCGAAGAGACCCAGTACTTC.